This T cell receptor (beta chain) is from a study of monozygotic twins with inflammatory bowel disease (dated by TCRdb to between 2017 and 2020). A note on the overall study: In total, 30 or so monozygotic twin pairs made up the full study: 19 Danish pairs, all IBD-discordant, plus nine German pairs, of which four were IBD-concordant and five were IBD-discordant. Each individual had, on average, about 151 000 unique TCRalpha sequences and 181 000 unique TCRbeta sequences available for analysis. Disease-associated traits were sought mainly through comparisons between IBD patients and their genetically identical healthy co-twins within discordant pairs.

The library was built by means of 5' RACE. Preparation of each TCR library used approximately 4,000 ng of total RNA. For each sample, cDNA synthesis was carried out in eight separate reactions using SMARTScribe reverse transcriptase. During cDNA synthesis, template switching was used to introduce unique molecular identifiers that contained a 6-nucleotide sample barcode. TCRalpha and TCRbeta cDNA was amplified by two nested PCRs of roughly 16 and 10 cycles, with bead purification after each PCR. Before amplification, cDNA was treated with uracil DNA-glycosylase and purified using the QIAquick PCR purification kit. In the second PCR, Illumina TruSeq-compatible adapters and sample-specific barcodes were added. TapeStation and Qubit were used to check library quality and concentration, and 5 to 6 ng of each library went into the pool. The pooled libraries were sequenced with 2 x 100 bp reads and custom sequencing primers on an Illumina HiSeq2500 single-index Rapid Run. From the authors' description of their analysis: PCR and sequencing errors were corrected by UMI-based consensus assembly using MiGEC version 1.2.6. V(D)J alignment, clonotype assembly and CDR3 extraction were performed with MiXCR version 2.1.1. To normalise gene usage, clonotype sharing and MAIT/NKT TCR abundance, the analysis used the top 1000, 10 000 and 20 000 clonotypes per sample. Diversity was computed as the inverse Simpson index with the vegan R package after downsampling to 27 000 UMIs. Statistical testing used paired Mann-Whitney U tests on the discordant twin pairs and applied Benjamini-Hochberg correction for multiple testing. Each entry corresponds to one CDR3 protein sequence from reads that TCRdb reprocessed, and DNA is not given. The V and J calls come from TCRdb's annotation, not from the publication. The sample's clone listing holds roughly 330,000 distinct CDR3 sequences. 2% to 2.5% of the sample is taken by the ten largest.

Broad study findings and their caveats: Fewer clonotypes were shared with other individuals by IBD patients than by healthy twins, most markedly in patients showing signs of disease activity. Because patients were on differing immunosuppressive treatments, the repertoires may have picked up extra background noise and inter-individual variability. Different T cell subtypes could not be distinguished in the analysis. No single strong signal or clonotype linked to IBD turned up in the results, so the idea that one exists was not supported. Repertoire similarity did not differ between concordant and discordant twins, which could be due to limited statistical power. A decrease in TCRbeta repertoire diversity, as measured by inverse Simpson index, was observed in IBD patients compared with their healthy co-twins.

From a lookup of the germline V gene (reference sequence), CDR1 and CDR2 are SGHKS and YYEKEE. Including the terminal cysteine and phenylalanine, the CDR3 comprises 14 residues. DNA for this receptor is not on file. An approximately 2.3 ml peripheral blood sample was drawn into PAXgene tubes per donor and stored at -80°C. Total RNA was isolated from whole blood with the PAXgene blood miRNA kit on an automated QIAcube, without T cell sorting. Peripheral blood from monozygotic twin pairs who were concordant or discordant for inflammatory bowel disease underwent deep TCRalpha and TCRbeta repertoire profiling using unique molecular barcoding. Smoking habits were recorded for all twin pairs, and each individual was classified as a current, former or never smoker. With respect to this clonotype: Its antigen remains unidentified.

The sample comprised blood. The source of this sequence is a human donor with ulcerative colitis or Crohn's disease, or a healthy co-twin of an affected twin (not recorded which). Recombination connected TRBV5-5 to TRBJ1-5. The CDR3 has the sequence CASSSFLGNQPQHF.